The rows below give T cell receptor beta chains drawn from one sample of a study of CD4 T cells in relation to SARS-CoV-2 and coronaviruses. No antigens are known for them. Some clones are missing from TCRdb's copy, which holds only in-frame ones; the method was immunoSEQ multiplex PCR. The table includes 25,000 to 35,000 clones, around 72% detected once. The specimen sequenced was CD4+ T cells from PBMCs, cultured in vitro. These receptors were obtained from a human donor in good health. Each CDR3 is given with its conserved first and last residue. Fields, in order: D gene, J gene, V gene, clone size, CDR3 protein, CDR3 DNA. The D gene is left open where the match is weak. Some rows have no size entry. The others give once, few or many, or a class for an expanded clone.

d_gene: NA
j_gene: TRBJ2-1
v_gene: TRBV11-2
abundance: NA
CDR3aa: CASSSGVGHNEQFF
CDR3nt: TGTGCCAGCAGCTCAGGGGTGGGGCACAATGAGCAGTTCTTC

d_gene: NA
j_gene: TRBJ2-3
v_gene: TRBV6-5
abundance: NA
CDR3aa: CASRPPGARSHTQYF
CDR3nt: TGTGCCAGCAGGCCTCCCGGGGCGCGCAGCCATACGCAGTATTTT

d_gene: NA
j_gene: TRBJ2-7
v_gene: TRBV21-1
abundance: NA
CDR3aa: CASSKRRRTLNYEQYF
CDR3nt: TGTGCCAGCAGCAAACGCCGCAGGACTCTAAACTACGAGCAGTACTTC

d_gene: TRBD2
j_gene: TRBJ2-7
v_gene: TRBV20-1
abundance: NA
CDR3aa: CSASSSGPTSGGSYEQYF
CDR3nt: TGCAGTGCTAGTTCGTCAGGTCCAACTAGCGGGGGGAGCTACGAGCAGTACTTC

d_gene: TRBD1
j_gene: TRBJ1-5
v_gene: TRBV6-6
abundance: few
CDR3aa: CASSTGPDRGQPRQHF
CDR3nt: TGTGCCAGCAGTACGGGTCCCGACAGGGGCCAACCAAGGCAGCATTTT

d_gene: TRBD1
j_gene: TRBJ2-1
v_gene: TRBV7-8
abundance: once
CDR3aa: CASFGQGRNNEQFF
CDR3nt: TGTGCCAGCTTCGGACAGGGCCGCAACAATGAGCAGTTCTTC

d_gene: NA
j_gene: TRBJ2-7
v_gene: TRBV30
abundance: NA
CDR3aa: CAWSASYGQYF
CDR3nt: TGTGCCTGGAGTGCCTCGTACGGGCAGTACTTC

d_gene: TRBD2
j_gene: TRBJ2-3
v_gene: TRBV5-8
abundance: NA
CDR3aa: CASSLAGDTDTQYF
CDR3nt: TGTGCCAGCAGTCTAGCGGGAGACACAGATACGCAGTATTTT

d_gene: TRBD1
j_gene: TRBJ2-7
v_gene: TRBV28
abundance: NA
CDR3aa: CASSSPTGGISEQYF
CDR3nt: TGTGCCAGCAGTTCTCCGACAGGGGGTATATCCGAGCAGTACTTC

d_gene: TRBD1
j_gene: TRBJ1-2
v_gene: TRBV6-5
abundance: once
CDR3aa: CASSPRRGPDGYTF
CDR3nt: TGTGCCAGCAGTCCACGGAGGGGGCCGGATGGCTACACCTTC

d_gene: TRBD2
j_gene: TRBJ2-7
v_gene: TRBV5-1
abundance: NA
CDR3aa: CASTTGTSSSEQYF
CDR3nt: TGCGCCAGCACTACCGGGACTAGCTCCTCCGAGCAGTACTTC

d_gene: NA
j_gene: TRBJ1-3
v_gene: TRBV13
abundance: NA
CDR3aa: CASSSAGTGNTIYF
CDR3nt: TGTGCCAGCAGCTCAGCCGGGACAGGAAACACCATATATTTT

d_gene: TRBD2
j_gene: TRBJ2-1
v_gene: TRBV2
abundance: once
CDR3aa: CASSEGVRSGRAKEQFF
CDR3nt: TGTGCCAGCAGTGAAGGGGTACGTAGCGGGAGGGCCAAGGAGCAGTTCTTC

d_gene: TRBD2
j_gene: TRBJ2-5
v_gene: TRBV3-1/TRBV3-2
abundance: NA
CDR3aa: CASSQGLAGVWETQYF
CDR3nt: TGTGCCAGCAGCCAAGGTCTAGCGGGCGTCTGGGAGACCCAGTACTTC

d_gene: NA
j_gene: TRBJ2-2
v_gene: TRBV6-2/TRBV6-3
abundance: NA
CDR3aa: CASSTLGSGELFF
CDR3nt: TGTGCCAGCAGTACCTTAGGATCCGGGGAGCTGTTTTTT

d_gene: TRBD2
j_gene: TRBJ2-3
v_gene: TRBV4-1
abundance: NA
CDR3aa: CASSQGGLAGGGFDTQYF
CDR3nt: TGCGCCAGCAGCCAAGGAGGCCTAGCGGGAGGTGGATTTGATACGCAGTATTTT

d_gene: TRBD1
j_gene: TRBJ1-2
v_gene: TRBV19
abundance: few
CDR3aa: CASTSDRGLYGYTF
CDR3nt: TGTGCCAGTACTTCAGACAGGGGGCTCTATGGCTACACCTTC

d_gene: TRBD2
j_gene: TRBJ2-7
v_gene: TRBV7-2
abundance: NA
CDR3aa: CASSLGGTTHAYEQYF
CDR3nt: TGTGCCAGCAGCTTAGGGGGGACTACCCATGCCTACGAGCAGTACTTC

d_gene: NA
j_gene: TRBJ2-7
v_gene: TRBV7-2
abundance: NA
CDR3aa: CASSPQWDSYEQYF
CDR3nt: TGTGCCAGCAGCCCGCAATGGGACTCCTACGAGCAGTACTTC

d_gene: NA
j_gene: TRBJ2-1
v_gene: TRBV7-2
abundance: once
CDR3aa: CASSLVRWGRDQYNEQFF
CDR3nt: TGTGCCAGCAGCTTAGTCAGGTGGGGCAGGGATCAATACAATGAGCAGTTCTTC